Presented here are 25 T cell receptor beta chains from one specimen sequenced in a study of beta chain bispecific antibodies for T cell cancers. General study points: In these mixed samples, most targeted TRBV reads derived from the leukemia cell line.

In TCRdb, the 5' RACE reads were re-called with MiXCR into one record per CDR3 protein. This table holds 20,000 to 25,000 distinct CDR3 sequences, about 2.6% found once. Blood mononuclear cells were expanded for 3 days using either OKT3 anti-CD3 antibody or CD3/CD28 beads. No antigen is known for these receptors. The specimen was healthy donor T cells cultured with leukemia cells. The receptors were sampled from a human donor in good health. Some clones in this sample may be carry-over from other donors' samples.

Many counts were recorded for this clonotype. V and J are TRBV11-2 and TRBJ1-1; D gene unclear. The V and J ends lost 2 bases and 6 bases respectively, with 10 bases between them. The CDR3 totals 13 residues. Looked up from germline, CDR1 is SGHAT and CDR2 is FQNNGV. In DNA form, the CDR3 reads TGTGCCAGCAGCTTAACAAGGGCCGCTGAAGCTTTCTTT. This sequence encodes CASSLTRAAEAFF.

This clonotype was seen ten or more times. The rearrangement links TRBV19 to TRBJ1-5; D might be TRBD1 (6 bases). Germline lookup yields CDR1 LNHDA and CDR2 SQIVND (reference sequence). V lost 4 bases and J lost 1, with 35 bases in between. The CDR3 extends over 23 amino acids. Here the CDR3 reads CASSTLFSFWDTNDPLSNQPQHF. The CDR3 bases are TGTGCCAGTAGTACGCTGTTTAGTTTCTGGGACACAAACGACCCGTTGAGCAATCAGCCCCAGCATTTT.

This clonotype was counted at least ten times. The chain couples TRBV6-5 to TRBJ1-5; tentative D call: TRBD1 (6 bases). With 5 bases removed from V and 7 bases from J, the gap between germline ends came to 24 bases. CDR3 length: 17 amino acids. Germline V CDR1 and CDR2: MNHEY, SVGAGI. In DNA form, the CDR3 reads TGTGCCAGCAGTCGAGCCGGAACAGGGTTTCGCGAACAGCCCCAGCATTTT. The encoded protein is CASSRAGTGFREQPQHF.

This clonotype has ten or more counts. This sequence joins TRBV7-9 and TRBJ2-7; D might be TRBD2 (5 bases). Germline lookup yields CDR1 SEHNR and CDR2 FQNEAQ (reference sequence). There are 13 residues in the CDR3. Trimming removed 5 bases at V and 0 bases at J, with 8 bases between. The CDR3 here is CASSPGNSYEQYF. The CDR3 DNA sequence: TGTGCCAGCAGCCCGGGGAACTCCTACGAGCAGTACTTC.

This clonotype appeared a single time. A much larger clone differs from this one at a single base, so this may be a read error. The J gene is TRBJ1-2, the V gene TRBV7-3; D remains ambiguous. This CDR3 is built from 15 residues. CDR1 and CDR2 (germline): SGHTA, FQGTGA. V lost 2 bases, J lost 6 bases, and 16 bases lay in between. CDR3 in amino acids: CASSLDWEKLDGYTF. CDR3 DNA: TGTGCCAGCAGCTTAGACTGGGAGAAACTCGATGGCTACACCTTC.

In its sample, this clonotype was seen many times. The V call is TRBV3-1, the J call TRBJ2-1; 9 bases are a match to TRBD1. The trim removed 4 bases at V and 6 bases at J, leaving 7 bases unmatched. Germline CDR1 reads LGHDT; CDR2 reads YNNKEL (reference sequence). The CDR3 covers 15 residues. The CDR3 coding sequence is TGTGCCAGCAGCCTAGGGACAGGGTTTGTCAATGAGCAGTTCTTC. This sequence encodes CASSLGTGFVNEQFF.

This clonotype was seen many times. The CDR3 DNA reads TGCAGTGCTAGCGAATTTCTAGCGGGGGCTTTTCAAGAGACCCAGTACTTC. This sequence encodes CSASEFLAGAFQETQYF. The chain couples TRBV20-1 to TRBJ2-5; TRBD2 matches 10 bases. The CDR3 runs to 17 residues. Germline V gene lookup returns CDR1 DFQATT and CDR2 SNEGSKA (reference sequence). J lost 2 bases, V lost 3 bases, and 12 bases had no gene match.

This clonotype was observed at least ten times. The V gene is TRBV7-9, the J gene TRBJ2-2, with D perhaps being TRBD1 or TRBD2 (5 bases each). The V and J ends lost 5 bases and 0 bases respectively, with 16 bases between them. Germline-derived CDR1 and CDR2 are SEHNR and FQNEAQ (reference sequence). The CDR3 spans 17 residues. CDR3 region: CASSRPMRGANTGELFF. The CDR3 region has the DNA TGTGCCAGCAGCCGACCCATGCGAGGGGCGAACACCGGGGAGCTGTTTTTT. Complete variable domain (other parts from reference TRBV7-9 and TRBJ2-2): DTGVSQNPRHKITKRGQNVTFRCDPISEHNRLYWYRQTLGQGPEFLTYFQNEAQLEKSRLLSDRFSAERPKGSFSTLEIQRTEQGDSAMYLCASSRPMRGANTGELFFGEGSRLTVL.

This clonotype was picked up many times. The J gene is TRBJ2-7, the V gene TRBV4-1, with D tentatively TRBD1 (6 bases). Germline V lookup: CDR1 MGHRA, CDR2 YSYEKL. Between the trimmed V and J ends, which lost 1 base and 2 bases, there was a span of 9 bases. The CDR3 is 14 amino acids. The CDR3: CASSQVAGAYEQYF. Written as DNA, the CDR3 is TGCGCCAGCAGCCAAGTAGCAGGGGCCTACGAGCAGTACTTC.

About this clonotype itself: Sequence at one end of the junction differs from germline and may be a read error. The chain recombines TRBV7-9 with TRBJ1-1, with D possibly TRBD1 on 5 matching bases. In germline, CDR1 is SEHNR, CDR2 FQNEAQ (reference sequence). The CDR3 covers 15 residues. The CDR3 here is CASSLGQGKDTEAVF. The CDR3 region has the DNA TGTGCCAGCAGCTTAGGGCAGGGCAAGGACACTGAAGCTGTCTTT.

Judged by abundance, this clonotype is medium-sized. This chain links TRBV12-3 or TRBV12-4 with TRBJ1-1; perhaps TRBD1 as D (5 bases). V was shortened by 4 bases and J by 4 bases, with 19 bases between the two germline ends. The CDR3 has 16 residues. CDR3 in DNA: TGTGCCAGCAGTTCCGGGGGGTGGGGCGCGGGCACTGAAGCTTTCTTT. This codes for CASSSGGWGAGTEAFF.

In its sample, this clonotype was seen many times. This sequence joins TRBV6-5 and TRBJ2-2; D is unclear. The germline gives CDR1 MNHEY, CDR2 SVGAGI. V lost 5 bases, J lost 2 bases, and 12 bases lay in between. This CDR3 region has 15 residues. This CDR3 reads CASSTHTANTGELFF. As DNA, the CDR3 is TGTGCCAGCAGTACCCACACAGCTAACACCGGGGAGCTGTTTTTT.

This clonotype has a count of ten or more. This chain joins TRBV29-1 and TRBJ1-2; 9 bases line up with TRBD1. The trim removed 5 bases at V and 4 bases at J, leaving 2 bases unmatched. Germline lookup yields CDR1 SQVTM and CDR2 ANQGSEA. This CDR3 has 12 amino acids. Here the CDR3 reads CSVRDRVYGYTF. The DNA of the CDR3 is TGCAGCGTTCGGGACAGGGTCTATGGCTACACCTTC.

This clonotype was seen at least ten times. V usage is TRBV5-1 and J usage is TRBJ2-6, with no clear D. There are 14 residues in the CDR3. Germline lookup yields CDR1 SGHRS and CDR2 YFSETQ. Trimming pared 1 base from V and 2 bases from J, leaving 4 bases between. The CDR3 loop is CASSLSAGANVLTF. The CDR3 DNA reads TGCGCCAGCAGCTTGTCTGCTGGGGCCAACGTCCTGACTTTC.

This clonotype was picked up many times. This chain uses TRBV30 with TRBJ2-5; D unclear. Germline CDR1 GTSNPN, CDR2 SVGIG (reference sequence). The CDR3 length is 12 residues. The V and J ends lost 3 bases and 5 bases respectively, with 10 bases between them. CDR3 sequence reads: CAWRVGRETQYF. CDR3 DNA sequence: TGTGCCTGGAGGGTCGGACGGGAGACCCAGTACTTC.

This clonotype showed up many times. V is TRBV19 and J is TRBJ1-1; D ambiguous. The germline V gene has CDR1 LNHDA and CDR2 SQIVND (reference sequence). The CDR3 sequence is 12 residues long. V lost 4 bases to trimming and J lost 3 bases, with 6 bases between them. CDR3 in DNA: TGTGCCAGTAGTAGCAGGTACACTGAAGCTTTCTTT. This sequence encodes CASSSRYTEAFF.

This clonotype appeared a few times. The chain links TRBV6-5 to TRBJ1-1; a possible D gene is TRBD1 (5 bases). The germline V gene has CDR1 MNHEY and CDR2 SVGAGI. CDR3 length equals 16 residues. Deletions cut 6 bases from V and 3 bases from J, with 20 bases between. DNA for the CDR3: TGTGCCAGCAGCCCCCAGCCCAGGTTAGGGGACACTGAAGCTTTCTTT. Its protein product is CASSPQPRLGDTEAFF.

This clonotype was observed a few times. A much larger clone lies one base from this, so it may be a read error. V gene TRBV6-6 combines with J gene TRBJ1-3; D gene ambiguous. This CDR3 region has 14 residues. The V gene's germline CDR1 is MNHNY and CDR2 SVGAGI (reference sequence). The CDR3 DNA is TGTGCCAGCGGTTACTCAGGCTCCGGAAACACCATATATTTT. Translation: CASGYSGSGNTIYF.

This rearrangement joins TRBV7-3 to TRBJ2-2, with 8 bases lining up with TRBD1. The ends lost 5 bases at V and 8 bases at J; junction bases unmatched: 13. Germline V gene data show CDR1 as SGHTA and CDR2 as FQGTGA. The CDR3 runs 16 residues. The CDR3 sequence is CASSPRDRSSYGELFF. In nucleotides, the CDR3 is TGTGCCAGCAGCCCCCGGGACAGGAGCTCTTATGGGGAGCTGTTTTTT. Based on the CDR3 plus reference TRBV7-3 and TRBJ2-2, the full variable domain is GAGVSQTPSNKVTEKGKYVELRCDPISGHTALYWYRQSLGQGPEFLIYFQGTGAADDSGLPNDRFFAVRPEGSVSTLKIQRTERGDSAVYLCASSPRDRSSYGELFFGEGSRLTVL.

In this sample, this clonotype turned up many times. V gene TRBV27 combines with J gene TRBJ1-5; 7 bases line up with TRBD1. Germline assignment: CDR1 MNHEY and CDR2 SMNVEV (reference sequence). This CDR3 comprises 15 residues. The V gene end was trimmed by 3 bases and the J gene end by 3 bases; junction bases not matched to a gene: 5. CDR3 sequence reads: CASSFRQGTNQPQHF. DNA of the CDR3: TGTGCCAGCAGTTTCCGACAGGGAACCAATCAGCCCCAGCATTTT.

This clonotype was seen repeatedly, ten times or more. V usage is TRBV5-1 and J usage is TRBJ2-5; a weak D match, TRBD1 (6 bases). Per germline, CDR1 SGHRS and CDR2 YFSETQ. The CDR3 has 15 amino acids. Trimming removed 0 bases at V and 1 base at J, with 10 bases between. The CDR3 bases are TGCGCCAGCAGCTTGGCAGGACAGAGCCAAGAGACCCAGTACTTC. Translated: CASSLAGQSQETQYF.

This clonotype has ten or more counts. This chain uses TRBV7-9 with TRBJ2-3; D remains ambiguous. The V end lost 1 base, the J end lost 0 bases, and 5 bases lay between the germline ends. Germline V lookup: CDR1 SEHNR, CDR2 FQNEAQ (reference sequence). CDR3 length: 14 amino acids. The chain's CDR3 is CASSLVQSTDTQYF. The CDR3, as DNA: TGTGCCAGCAGCTTAGTCCAGAGCACAGATACGCAGTATTTT.

This clonotype has only a few counts. The chain joins TRBV7-9 to TRBJ2-7, with a weak D call TRBD1 (6 bases). This CDR3 comprises 14 residues. Germline loops: CDR1 SEHNR, CDR2 FQNEAQ (reference sequence). The germline V and J ends were trimmed by 1 base and 6 bases, with 13 bases remaining between them. This CDR3 reads CASSLGTELSEQYF. The CDR3 DNA is TGTGCCAGCAGCTTAGGGACAGAACTCTCCGAGCAGTACTTC.

This clonotype was detected many times. The chain employs TRBV10-3 and TRBJ2-1; 11 bases map to TRBD1. V dropped 3 bases and J dropped 4; count of bases not matched to a gene: 2. In germline, CDR1 is ENHRY, CDR2 SYGVKD. The CDR3 consists of 15 residues. The CDR3: CAISDRDRGYNEQFF. The CDR3, as DNA: TGTGCCATCAGTGACCGGGACAGGGGGTACAATGAGCAGTTCTTC.

A remark on this clonotype: This may come from a read error, since a much larger clone is one base off. The genes are TRBV2 and TRBJ1-5; D call uncertain. Germline CDR1 reads SNHLY; CDR2 reads FYNNEI. The CDR3 contains 13 residues. CDR3 nucleotides: TGTGCCAGCAGTGAAGAAGAGAATCAGCCCCGGCATTTT. Translated, it gives CASSEEENQPRHF.